This T cell receptor beta chain was observed in a study of regulatory and conventional T cells in RAG deficiency. Overall study findings and caveats: Treg unique TCR beta sequences were 90 to 100-fold fewer in Omenn syndrome and CID/AS patients than controls.

A note on this clone: Its antigen is currently unknown.

Germline V gene sequence: CDR1 SQVTM, CDR2 ANQGSEA. V gave up 6 bases and J gave up 3 bases; unmatched junction bases: 2. The CDR3 consists of 11 residues. The sorted conventional CD4+ T cells were CD25-low and CD127-high, with genomic DNA sequenced. The protocol was immunoSEQ multiplex PCR, while the TCRdb copy is restricted to in-frame clones and leaves out a portion. The profile shows more than 9,500 clones, about 92% of them singletons. Another study also made use of these data, one on regulatory T cells. From that study: Primers: 52 TRBV forward and 13 TRBJ reverse.

The V and J genes are TRBV29-1 and TRBJ2-7; 7 bases fit TRBD1. The sample was CD4+ effector T cells sorted from blood. The receptor was derived from a human donor in good health. Here the CDR3 reads CSVGDSYEQYF. The DNA for the CDR3 is TGCAGCGTCGGGGACAGCTACGAGCAGTACTTC.